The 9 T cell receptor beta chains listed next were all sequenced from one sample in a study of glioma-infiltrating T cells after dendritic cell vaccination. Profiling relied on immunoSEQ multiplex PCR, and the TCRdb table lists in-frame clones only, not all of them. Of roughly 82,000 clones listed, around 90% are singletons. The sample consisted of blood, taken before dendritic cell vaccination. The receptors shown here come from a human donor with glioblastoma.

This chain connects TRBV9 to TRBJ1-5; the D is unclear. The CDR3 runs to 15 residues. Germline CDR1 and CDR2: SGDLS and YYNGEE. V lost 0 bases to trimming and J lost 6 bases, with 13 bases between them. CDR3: CASSVGIGNGQPQHF. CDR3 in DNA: TGTGCCAGCAGCGTAGGAATTGGTAACGGTCAGCCCCAGCATTTT.

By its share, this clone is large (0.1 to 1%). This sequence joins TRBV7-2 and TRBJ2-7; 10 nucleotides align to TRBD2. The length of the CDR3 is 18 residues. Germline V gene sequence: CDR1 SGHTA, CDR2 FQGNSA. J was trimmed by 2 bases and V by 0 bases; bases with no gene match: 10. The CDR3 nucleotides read TGTGCCAGCAGCTTAGCGGGGCTAGCGGGGGCCCTTACCTACGAGCAGTACTTC. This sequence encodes CASSLAGLAGALTYEQYF.

CDR3 sequence: CASRTVRGNDNTEAFF. CDR3 bases: TGTGCCAGCAGAACAGTGAGGGGGAATGACAACACTGAAGCTTTCTTT. The chain carries TRBV9 and TRBJ1-1; tentative D call: TRBD1 (6 bases). Germline CDR1 SGDLS, CDR2 YYNGEE. V shed 5 bases and J shed 2 bases, with 19 bases lying between them. The CDR3 length is 16 residues.

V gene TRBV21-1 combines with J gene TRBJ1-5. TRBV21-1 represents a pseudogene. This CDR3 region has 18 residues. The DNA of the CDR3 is TGTGCCAGCAGCAAAGTGCGGGTCCCACCATATAGCAATCAGCCCCAGCATTTT. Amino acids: CASSKVRVPPYSNQPQHF.

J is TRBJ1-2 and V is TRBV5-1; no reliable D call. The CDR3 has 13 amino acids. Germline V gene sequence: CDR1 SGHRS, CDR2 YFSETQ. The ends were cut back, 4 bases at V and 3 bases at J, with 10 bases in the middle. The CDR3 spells CASSIDGDYGYTF. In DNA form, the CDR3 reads TGCGCCAGCAGCATTGACGGAGACTATGGCTACACCTTC.

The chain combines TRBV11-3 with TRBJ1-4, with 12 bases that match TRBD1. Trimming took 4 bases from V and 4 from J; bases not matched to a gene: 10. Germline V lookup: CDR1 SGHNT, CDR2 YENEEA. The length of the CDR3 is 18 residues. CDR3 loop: CASSYPGTGGFGNEKLFF. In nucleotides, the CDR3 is TGTGCCAGCAGCTACCCTGGGACAGGGGGCTTTGGTAATGAAAAACTGTTTTTT.

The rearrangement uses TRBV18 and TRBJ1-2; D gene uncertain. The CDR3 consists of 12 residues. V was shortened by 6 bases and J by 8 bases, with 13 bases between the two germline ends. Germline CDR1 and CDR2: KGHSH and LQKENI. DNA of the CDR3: TGTGCCAGCTCCCCTTATACGGAGGGCTACACCTTC. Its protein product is CASSPYTEGYTF.

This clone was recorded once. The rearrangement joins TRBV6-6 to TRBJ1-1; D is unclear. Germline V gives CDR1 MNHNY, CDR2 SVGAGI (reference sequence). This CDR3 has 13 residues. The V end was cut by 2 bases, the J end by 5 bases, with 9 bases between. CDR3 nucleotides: TGTGCCAGCAGTTACCCCCCCGAGACTGAAGCTTTCTTT. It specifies CASSYPPETEAFF.

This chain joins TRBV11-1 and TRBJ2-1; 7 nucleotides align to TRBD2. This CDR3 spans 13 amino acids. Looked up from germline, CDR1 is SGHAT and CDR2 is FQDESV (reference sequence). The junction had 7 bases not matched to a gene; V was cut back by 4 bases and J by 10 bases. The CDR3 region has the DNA TGTGCCAGCAGCTCCCTAACTAGCGCAGAGCAGTTCTTC. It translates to CASSSLTSAEQFF.